Following are 27 T cell receptor beta chains from one sample sequenced in a study of blood T cell repertoires in COVID-19. The data were produced by immunoSEQ multiplex PCR, yet TCRdb's version contains in-frame clones alone and is incomplete. The sample contains under 500,000 clones, approximately 92% of which appear only once. Sequencing input: PBMCs or T cells enriched from blood (not recorded which). Receptors were obtained from a man aged 25 to 45 who had recovered from COVID-19.

Comment on this clone: At one boundary the junction diverges from the germline segment, which might be a read error. This sequence joins TRBV30 and TRBJ2-1; D might be TRBD1 (6 bases). CDR3 length: 14 residues. CDR1 and CDR2 (germline): GTSNPN, SVGIG (reference sequence). This chain's CDR3 is CACSGGHGNNEQFF. The CDR3 coding sequence is TGTGCCTGCAGTGGGGGACACGGAAACAATGAGCAGTTCTTC.

The chain employs TRBV10-2 and TRBJ2-7, with 12 bases identical to TRBD2. V was clipped by 8 bases and J by 12 bases; unmatched bases: 14. Germline CDR1 reads WSHSY; CDR2 reads SAAADI. The CDR3 loop spans 14 amino acids. CDR3 protein: CASSPLTSGRSLYF. The CDR3 DNA sequence: TGCGCCAGCTCCCCTCTAACTAGCGGGAGGAGTCTGTACTTC.

The V call is TRBV29-1, the J call TRBJ1-1, with D uncertain. The CDR3 is made up of 12 amino acids. Germline V gene lookup returns CDR1 SQVTM and CDR2 ANQGSEA. V shed 6 bases and J shed 4 bases, with 12 bases lying between them. In nucleotides, the CDR3 is TGCAGCGTCCAATCGGGGAGCACTGAAGCTTTCTTT. Residues: CSVQSGSTEAFF.

CDR3 sequence: CAISEGQGGGEKLFF. The CDR3 nucleotides are TGTGCCATCAGTGAGGGACAGGGGGGAGGTGAAAAACTGTTTTTT. The gene calls are TRBV10-3 and TRBJ1-4, with 10 bases matching TRBD1. This CDR3 region has 15 residues. V shed 2 bases, J shed 7 bases, and the junction held 4 bases outside the gene matches. Germline CDR1 is ENHRY and CDR2 is SYGVKD.

V is TRBV28 and J is TRBJ1-1; D remains unclear. Per germline, CDR1 MDHEN and CDR2 SYDVKM. The CDR3 sequence is 11 residues long. Trimming cost V 8 bases and J 4 bases, with 8 bases left between them. CDR3 sequence reads: CASQTATEAFF. The CDR3 coding sequence is TGTGCCAGCCAGACTGCCACTGAAGCTTTCTTT.

J is TRBJ1-2 and V is TRBV5-4; weak D call: TRBD1 (6 bases). The CDR3 spans 16 residues. The V end was cut by 4 bases, the J end by 5 bases, with 21 bases between. The germline gives CDR1 SGHNT, CDR2 YYREEE (reference sequence). In DNA form, the CDR3 reads TGTGCCAGCAGCGGGACCCCACAGGGAATCCCTTATGGCTACACCTTC. Translating gives CASSGTPQGIPYGYTF.

The chain recombines TRBV7-9 with TRBJ1-2, with 9 positions matching TRBD1. The junction had 7 bases not matched to a gene; V was cut back by 4 bases and J by 4 bases. This CDR3 has 15 amino acids. CDR1 is SEHNR and CDR2 is FQNEAQ in the germline V gene (reference sequence). The CDR3 sequence: CASSWGQGTLYGYTF. CDR3 coding DNA: TGTGCCAGCAGCTGGGGACAGGGAACCCTCTATGGCTACACCTTC.

The chain is built from TRBV6-5 and TRBJ2-7; 8 bases align to TRBD1. The CDR3 totals 14 residues. V lost 6 bases to trimming and J lost 2 bases; unmatched junction nucleotides: 6. Germline CDR1 is MNHEY and CDR2 is SVGAGI. CDR3: CASSRGQGTYEQYF. In nucleotides, the CDR3 is TGTGCCAGCAGCCGTGGACAGGGAACCTACGAGCAGTACTTC.

This chain joins TRBV5-1 and TRBJ1-1; D gene unclear. CDR3 length: 14 residues. The V end lost 0 bases, the J end lost 5 bases, and 11 bases lay between the germline ends. The V gene's germline CDR1 is SGHRS and CDR2 YFSETQ. The CDR3 DNA sequence: TGCGCCAGCAGCTTGGGCCAGCGAGGAACTGAAGCTTTCTTT. Translation gives CASSLGQRGTEAFF.

Here the CDR3 reads CASSPLAGPSEQFF. DNA of the CDR3: TGTGCCAGCTCACCGTTAGCGGGACCCTCAGAGCAGTTCTTC. J is TRBJ2-1 and V is TRBV18; 8 positions match TRBD2. The CDR3 sequence is 14 residues long. Unmatched junction bases numbered 8, after V lost 3 bases and J lost 10 bases. Germline V lookup: CDR1 KGHSH, CDR2 LQKENI.

This clone showed up just once. The chain joins TRBV7-9 to TRBJ2-5; 9 bases are shared with TRBD1. Germline trimming cut 5 bases from V and 3 bases from J; bases unmatched to any gene: 4. The CDR3 length is 14 residues. CDR1 is SEHNR, CDR2 FQNEAQ, per germline (reference sequence). DNA for the CDR3: TGTGCCAGCAGCGAAGACAGGGGGAAAGAGACCCAGTACTTC. This codes for CASSEDRGKETQYF.

The CDR3 loop is CSVLSRDTGGEQFF. The DNA of the CDR3 is TGCAGCGTTCTATCCCGGGACACGGGCGGTGAGCAGTTCTTC. The V and J genes are TRBV29-1 and TRBJ2-1; the D gene is possibly TRBD1 (6 bases). The germline CDR1 and CDR2 sequences are SQVTM and ANQGSEA. The CDR3 is made up of 14 amino acids. V lost 5 bases, J lost 9 bases, and 20 bases lay in between.

The J gene is TRBJ2-3, the V gene TRBV2; a possible D gene is TRBD1 (5 bases). The CDR3 spans 13 residues. The V end lost 6 bases, the J end lost 5 bases, and 12 bases lay between the germline ends. The germline V gene encodes CDR1 SNHLY and CDR2 FYNNEI. CDR3 DNA sequence: TGTGCCAGCAGAGAAATTGACAGAGATACGCAGTATTTT. Translating it yields CASREIDRDTQYF.

The V and J genes are TRBV28 and TRBJ1-4, with TRBD1 as a possible D gene (6 bases). The V end lost 5 bases, the J end lost 5 bases, and 9 bases lay between the germline ends. The CDR3 loop spans 13 amino acids. Germline V gives CDR1 MDHEN, CDR2 SYDVKM. CDR3 nucleotide sequence: TGTGCCAGCAGTCGACAGGAGAATGAAAAACTGTTTTTT. It encodes CASSRQENEKLFF. The variable domain in full, completed from reference TRBV28 and TRBJ1-4, reads DVKVTQSSRYLVKRTGEKVFLECVQDMDHENMFWYRQDPGLGLRLIYFSYDVKMKEKGDIPEGYSVSREKKERFSLILESASTNQTSMYLCASSRQENEKLFFGSGTQLSVL.

A word on this clone: The sample contains more than one DNA sequence encoding this CDR3. This chain joins TRBV5-1 and TRBJ2-1; the match to TRBD2 covers 12 bases. Germline lookup yields CDR1 SGHRS and CDR2 YFSETQ. CDR3 length: 15 amino acids. Unmatched junction bases numbered 2, after V lost 0 bases and J lost 7 bases. The CDR3 coding sequence is TGCGCCAGCAGCTTGGGACTAGCGGGAGTGAATGAGCAGTTCTTC. As protein: CASSLGLAGVNEQFF.

The genes are TRBV19 and TRBJ2-7; perhaps TRBD1 as D (5 bases). Germline V gives CDR1 LNHDA, CDR2 SQIVND (reference sequence). V gave up 4 bases and J gave up 3 bases, with 10 bases separating them. The CDR3 has 13 residues. The CDR3 reads CASSNWQGYEQYF. In DNA, the CDR3 is TGTGCCAGTAGTAATTGGCAGGGCTACGAGCAGTACTTC.

The chain combines TRBV28 with TRBJ1-5; possible D gene TRBD1, 6 bases. Trimming shortened V by 5 bases and J by 6 bases, and 17 bases separated the two germline ends. This CDR3 is built from 15 residues. Germline assignment: CDR1 MDHEN and CDR2 SYDVKM. The CDR3 sequence: CASSPMGRGAQPQHF. CDR3 nucleotides: TGTGCCAGCAGTCCTATGGGCCGGGGGGCTCAGCCCCAGCATTTT. Based on the CDR3 plus reference TRBV28 and TRBJ1-5, the full variable domain is DVKVTQSSRYLVKRTGEKVFLECVQDMDHENMFWYRQDPGLGLRLIYFSYDVKMKEKGDIPEGYSVSREKKERFSLILESASTNQTSMYLCASSPMGRGAQPQHFGDGTRLSIL.

The chain has TRBV30 and TRBJ2-3; 8 bases align to TRBD2. Germline values: CDR1 GTSNPN, CDR2 SVGIG (reference sequence). The CDR3 sequence is 13 residues long. For the CDR3, the DNA is TGTGCTGCCGGGACTAGACTCACAGATACGCAGTATTTT. It codes for CAAGTRLTDTQYF.

The gene calls are TRBV28 and TRBJ2-1, with TRBD1 identical over 8 bases. Germline V gene data show CDR1 as MDHEN and CDR2 as SYDVKM. The trim removed 8 bases at V and 3 bases at J, leaving 3 bases unmatched. The CDR3 spans 13 residues. DNA for the CDR3: TGTGCCAGCCAGGGGGCGGACTACAATGAGCAGTTCTTC. This codes for CASQGADYNEQFF.

The V call is TRBV27, the J call TRBJ2-7; D is perhaps TRBD2 (6 bases). The CDR3 runs 13 residues. V shed 3 bases and J shed 3 bases, with 9 bases lying between them. The germline CDR1 and CDR2 sequences are MNHEY and SMNVEV (reference sequence). The CDR3 loop reads CASSLGLNYEQYF. The CDR3 DNA sequence: TGTGCCAGCAGTTTGGGACTGAACTACGAGCAGTACTTC.

This chain links TRBV5-1 with TRBJ2-7; D may be TRBD2 (6 bases). Trimming removed 4 bases at V and 0 bases at J, with 20 bases between. This CDR3 is 17 amino acids long. Germline V gene data show CDR1 as SGHRS and CDR2 as YFSETQ. CDR3 in DNA: TGCGCCAGCAGCCCGGTGGGGATAGCGACTAGCTCCTACGAGCAGTACTTC. It specifies CASSPVGIATSSYEQYF.

The V gene is TRBV6-2 or TRBV6-3, the J gene TRBJ1-1; 7 bases match TRBD1. Per germline, CDR1 MNHEY and CDR2 SVGEGT. CDR3 length: 12 amino acids. V shed 5 bases, J shed 5 bases, and the junction held 2 bases outside the gene matches. CDR3 nucleotide sequence: TGTGCCAGCAGTCAACAGGGGACTGAAGCTTTCTTT. As protein: CASSQQGTEAFF.

The chain couples TRBV18 to TRBJ1-4, with D uncertain. The CDR3 runs to 13 residues. Looked up from germline, CDR1 is KGHSH and CDR2 is LQKENI. The V end lost 0 bases, the J end lost 6 bases, and 5 bases lay between the germline ends. CDR3 DNA sequence: TGTGCCAGCTCACCACCTCCTGATGAAAAACTGTTTTTT. Amino acids: CASSPPPDEKLFF.

The chain links TRBV10-3 to TRBJ1-5; a possible D gene is TRBD1 (6 bases). Germline CDR1 and CDR2: ENHRY and SYGVKD. The CDR3 is made up of 14 amino acids. Between the trimmed V and J ends, which lost 3 bases and 5 bases, there was a span of 11 bases. Here the CDR3 DNA reads TGTGCCATCAGTGAAGGGGGGGCCGATCAGCCCCAGCATTTT. Translated, it gives CAISEGGADQPQHF.

The V gene is TRBV19, the J gene TRBJ2-3; 13 bases agree with TRBD2. V lost 6 bases, J lost 6 bases, and 12 bases stayed unmatched. The CDR3 totals 17 residues. CDR1 and CDR2 (germline): LNHDA, SQIVND (reference sequence). CDR3 nucleotides: TGTGCCAGTAGCTATGGGACTAGCGGGGTCCGGACGGATACGCAGTATTTT. This translates into CASSYGTSGVRTDTQYF.

The CDR3 bases are TGTGCCATCACGGGGGGACAGGAATCCTGGGAGCAGTACTTC. Protein product: CAITGGQESWEQYF. This rearrangement joins TRBV10-3 to TRBJ2-7; D is perhaps TRBD1 (8 bases). Trimming removed 7 bases from V and 7 bases from J, with 20 bases in between. The V gene's germline CDR1 is ENHRY and CDR2 SYGVKD. The CDR3 is made up of 14 amino acids.

This chain connects TRBV30 to TRBJ1-3, with TRBD1 matching 7 bases. The CDR3 extends over 13 amino acids. The V and J ends lost 4 bases and 4 bases, in that order; junction bases with no gene match: 4. Germline CDR1 GTSNPN, CDR2 SVGIG (reference sequence). CDR3 DNA: TGTGCCTGGAATCCGACAGGGGGAAACACCATATATTTT. Its translation: CAWNPTGGNTIYF.